What follows are 26 T cell receptor beta chains derived from one specimen sequenced in a study of blood T cell repertoires in COVID-19. Clones were read by immunoSEQ multiplex PCR, and TCRdb kept only the in-frame ones, dropping some. The table shows roughly 340,000 clones, with about 87% occurring only once. Sequencing used peripheral blood. These receptors were taken from a woman aged 45-65 years with COVID-19, enrolled during active disease.

This sequence joins TRBV25-1 and TRBJ2-1, with TRBD2 matching over 9 bases. This CDR3 comprises 14 residues. CDR1 is MGHDK and CDR2 is SYGVNS in the germline V gene. With 10 bases clipped from V and 9 bases from J, the junction kept 13 bases outside the gene matches. In nucleotides, the CDR3 is TGTGCCACGATGGGGGCTAGCGGGACGGCTGAGCAGTTCTTC. It is translated as CATMGASGTAEQFF.

The chain links TRBV7-6 to TRBJ2-2; the D gene is possibly TRBD2 (7 bases). Germline-derived CDR1 and CDR2 are SGHVS and FNYEAQ. There are 15 residues in the CDR3. Trimming removed 5 bases from V and 7 bases from J, with 17 bases in between. DNA of the CDR3: TGTGCCAGCAGCCCCCGAAGGGGGGGTAACGGGGAGCTGTTTTTT. This codes for CASSPRRGGNGELFF.

The J gene is TRBJ2-7, the V gene TRBV15; 11 bases match TRBD2. Germline V gene sequence: CDR1 LNHNV, CDR2 YYDKDF (reference sequence). J was trimmed by 4 bases and V by 0 bases; bases with no gene match: 2. CDR3 length: 15 residues. The CDR3 nucleotides are TGTGCCACCAGCAGAGAATGGACTAGCGGGTACGAGCAGTACTTC. It codes for CATSREWTSGYEQYF.

The V call is TRBV7-9, the J call TRBJ2-2; TRBD2 matches at 7 bases. V was pared by 5 bases and J by 2 bases, with 2 bases of the junction left unmatched. Germline V gives CDR1 SEHNR, CDR2 FQNEAQ (reference sequence). There are 14 residues in the CDR3. The CDR3 is CASSVGLNTGELFF. CDR3 nucleotides: TGTGCCAGCAGCGTGGGACTAAACACCGGGGAGCTGTTTTTT.

The chain couples TRBV4-1 to TRBJ2-1; TRBD2 agrees at 10 bases. Germline V gene lookup returns CDR1 MGHRA and CDR2 YSYEKL. The ends lost 6 bases at V and 9 bases at J; junction bases unmatched: 8. The CDR3 sequence is 14 residues long. CDR3 loop: CASRSGTSVGEQFF. DNA of the CDR3: TGCGCCAGCAGGTCCGGGACTAGCGTAGGTGAGCAGTTCTTC.

The rearrangement links TRBV7-8 to TRBJ2-5; 9 bases line up with TRBD1. The length of the CDR3 is 15 residues. Germline V gives CDR1 SGHVS, CDR2 FQNEAQ. The junction had 12 bases not matched to a gene; V was cut back by 8 bases and J by 5 bases. Here the CDR3 reads CASARQGELLETQYF. CDR3 nucleotides: TGTGCCAGCGCCCGACAGGGGGAACTTTTGGAGACCCAGTACTTC.

The chain carries TRBV3-1 (or the pseudogene TRBV3-2) and TRBJ2-2; TRBD2 agrees at 8 bases. V was pared by 0 bases and J by 6 bases, with 3 bases of the junction left unmatched. The CDR3 runs 15 residues. Germline V gene lookup returns CDR1 LGHDT and CDR2 YNNKEL (reference sequence). The CDR3 here is CASSQEREVAGELFF. The CDR3 DNA reads as TGTGCCAGCAGCCAAGAGCGGGAGGTAGCCGGGGAGCTGTTTTTT.

The CDR3 is CASSMVGVDGYTF. In nucleotides, the CDR3 is TGTGCCAGTAGTATGGTCGGGGTGGATGGCTACACCTTC. This chain uses TRBV19 with TRBJ1-2; unclear D gene. CDR3 length: 13 amino acids. Germline V gives CDR1 LNHDA, CDR2 SQIVND (reference sequence). V dropped 3 bases and J dropped 6 bases, with 11 bases sitting between them.

V is TRBV9 and J is TRBJ2-2; D may be TRBD1 (5 bases). Germline lookup yields CDR1 SGDLS and CDR2 YYNGEE. Trimming left V 0 bases short and J 6 bases short, with 12 bases between. The CDR3 is 15 residues long. The DNA of the CDR3 is TGTGCCAGCAGCGTAGGTAACAGGAAGGCCGGGGAGCTGTTTTTT. As protein: CASSVGNRKAGELFF.

This clone was counted once. DNA for the CDR3: TGTGCCAGTAGTACCGAGCGGGCCCACAATGAGCAGTTCTTC. This sequence encodes CASSTERAHNEQFF. V and J are TRBV19 and TRBJ2-1; maybe TRBD2 (6 bases). The CDR3 covers 14 residues. V was cut by 4 bases and J by 5 bases, with 12 bases left in between. Germline V gives CDR1 LNHDA, CDR2 SQIVND (reference sequence).

The chain joins TRBV6-5 to TRBJ2-2; 7 bases align to TRBD1. This CDR3 has 14 residues. Germline lookup yields CDR1 MNHEY and CDR2 SVGAGI. With V trimmed by 9 bases and J by 4 bases, 8 bases remained unmatched. The CDR3 here is CASVDAGGTGELFF. The CDR3 bases are TGTGCCAGTGTTGACGCAGGGGGCACCGGGGAGCTGTTTTTT.

This clone occurred a few times. The genes are TRBV4-2 and TRBJ2-7; D gene uncertain. V lost 0 bases and J lost 3, with 6 bases in between. Germline V gene data show CDR1 as LGHNA and CDR2 as YNFKEQ. This CDR3 region has 13 residues. The CDR3 bases are TGTGCCAGCAGCCAAGAAGCGCTCTACGAGCAGTACTTC. This codes for CASSQEALYEQYF.

The rearrangement joins TRBV14 to TRBJ2-1; TRBD2 matches at 12 bases. The CDR3 covers 17 residues. Trimming removed 6 bases from V and 0 bases from J; junction bases left unmatched: 6. CDR1 is SGHDN, CDR2 FVKESK, per germline. The CDR3 reads CASRLTSGSASYNEQFF. The DNA for the CDR3 is TGTGCCAGCAGGCTGACTAGCGGGAGTGCCTCCTACAATGAGCAGTTCTTC. Complete variable domain (other parts from reference TRBV14 and TRBJ2-1): EAGVTQFPSHSVIEKGQTVTLRCDPISGHDNLYWYRRVMGKEIKFLLHFVKESKQDESGMPNNRFLAERTGGTYSTLKVQPAELEDSGVYFCASRLTSGSASYNEQFFGPGTRLTVL.

This clone occurred once. The chain joins TRBV9 to TRBJ1-4; 10 bases match TRBD1. Per germline, CDR1 SGDLS and CDR2 YYNGEE. This CDR3 is built from 14 residues. Losses at the gene ends were 2 bases for V and 14 bases for J; bases not matched to a gene: 9. The CDR3 bases are TGTGCCAGCAGCGTGACAGGGGGCTCGGCAAGGCTGTTTTTT. Its translation: CASSVTGGSARLFF.

This chain uses TRBV7-2 with TRBJ2-5; perhaps TRBD2 as D (6 bases). CDR1 is SGHTA, CDR2 FQGNSA, per germline. CDR3 length: 14 residues. V dropped 0 bases and J dropped 4 bases, with 9 bases sitting between them. This CDR3 reads CASSLAGSIETQYF. As DNA, the CDR3 is TGTGCCAGCAGCTTAGCCGGGAGTATAGAGACCCAGTACTTC.

J is TRBJ2-1 and V is TRBV18; 9 bases fit TRBD2. The CDR3 covers 15 residues. Looked up from germline, CDR1 is KGHSH and CDR2 is LQKENI. The V gene end was trimmed by 6 bases and the J gene end by 5 bases; junction bases not matched to a gene: 8. The CDR3 protein is CASSVWKREDNEQFF. In DNA form, the CDR3 reads TGTGCCAGCTCGGTCTGGAAGCGGGAGGACAATGAGCAGTTCTTC.

This chain joins TRBV19 and TRBJ1-1, with D uncertain. V lost 3 bases to trimming and J lost 0 bases, with 8 bases between them. CDR3 length equals 14 residues. Per germline, CDR1 LNHDA and CDR2 SQIVND (reference sequence). CDR3 coding DNA: TGTGCCAGTAGTATCTCAGTCATGAACACTGAAGCTTTCTTT. It yields the protein CASSISVMNTEAFF. The whole variable domain, filled in from reference TRBV19 and TRBJ1-1, reads DGGITQSPKYLFRKEGQNVTLSCEQNLNHDAMYWYRQDPGQGLRLIYYSQIVNDFQKGDIAEGYSVSREKKESFPLTVTSAQKNPTAFYLCASSISVMNTEAFFGQGTRLTVV.

The rearrangement joins TRBV27 to TRBJ2-6; TRBD2 agrees at 7 bases. The V gene's germline CDR1 is MNHEY and CDR2 SMNVEV (reference sequence). V was clipped by 8 bases and J by 0 bases; unmatched bases: 7. The CDR3 extends over 16 amino acids. In nucleotides, the CDR3 is TGTGCCAGCCCCAAAACGGGGGGCTCTGGGGCCAACGTCCTGACTTTC. Its translation is CASPKTGGSGANVLTF.

J is TRBJ1-3 and V is TRBV5-1; 8 nucleotides agree with TRBD1. The CDR3 extends over 15 amino acids. Losses at the gene ends were 2 bases for V and 8 bases for J; bases not matched to a gene: 9. The germline gives CDR1 SGHRS, CDR2 YFSETQ. The CDR3 DNA is TGCGCCAGCAGCTTCGACAGGGGAGGTTCGTACACCATATATTTT. This encodes CASSFDRGGSYTIYF.

The chain has TRBV24-1 and TRBJ2-1; TRBD2 matches 14 bases. Trimming took 4 bases from V and 4 from J; bases not matched to a gene: 5. Germline loops: CDR1 KGHDR, CDR2 SFDVKD. CDR3 size: 17 residues. CDR3 sequence (DNA): TGTGCCACCAGTGACGGGACTAGCGGGAGTCTGTACAATGAGCAGTTCTTC. Translated, it gives CATSDGTSGSLYNEQFF.

In DNA form, the CDR3 reads TGTGCCAGCAGCTCGGACTGGGCGGAGCTGTTTTTT. Translated: CASSSDWAELFF. The gene calls are TRBV7-2 and TRBJ2-2; D might be TRBD2 (5 bases). V lost 4 bases and J 10 bases, leaving 10 bases between the germline ends. Germline lookup yields CDR1 SGHTA and CDR2 FQGNSA. CDR3 length: 12 residues.

The J gene is TRBJ1-5, the V gene TRBV3-1 (or the pseudogene TRBV3-2); D is unclear. With 6 bases removed from V and 5 bases from J, the gap between germline ends came to 17 bases. Germline CDR1 is LGHDT and CDR2 is YNNKEL (reference sequence). The CDR3 consists of 15 residues. CDR3 residues: CASSRHGRGDQPQHF. CDR3 DNA: TGTGCCAGCAGTCGACACGGGAGAGGCGATCAGCCCCAGCATTTT.

This chain uses TRBV5-1 with TRBJ2-5; possible D gene TRBD1, 5 bases. Looked up from germline, CDR1 is SGHRS and CDR2 is YFSETQ. The CDR3 runs to 12 residues. V lost 4 bases, J lost 3 bases, and 7 bases lay in between. CDR3 DNA: TGCGCCAGCAGCCGACAGAAAGAGACCCAGTACTTC. Its translation: CASSRQKETQYF.

This rearrangement joins TRBV6-1 to TRBJ2-6, with a tentative D call TRBD2 (5 bases). Trimming took off 4 bases at V and 1 base at J, with 17 bases between the two ends. Germline CDR1 MNHNS, CDR2 SASEGT. CDR3 length: 18 residues. The CDR3 here is CASSGREGSTSGANVLTF. CDR3 DNA: TGTGCCAGCAGTGGACGGGAAGGGTCTACATCTGGGGCCAACGTCCTGACTTTC.

The chain links TRBV7-9 to TRBJ2-2; TRBD2 matches 7 bases. The CDR3 sequence is 15 residues long. The germline CDR1 and CDR2 sequences are SEHNR and FQNEAQ (reference sequence). Unmatched junction bases numbered 7, after V lost 4 bases and J lost 5 bases. The CDR3 DNA reads TGTGCCAGCAGCTATCCGGGACTATGGACCGGGGAGCTGTTTTTT. It codes for CASSYPGLWTGELFF.

The chain joins TRBV10-3 to TRBJ2-5; TRBD2 aligns across 11 bases. The CDR3 is 17 residues long. Germline CDR1 is ENHRY and CDR2 is SYGVKD. The trim removed 5 bases at V and 4 bases at J, leaving 12 bases unmatched. DNA for the CDR3: TGTGCCATCAGTTTAGGGACTAGCGGTCTCGGTGCAGAGACCCAGTACTTC. Amino acid sequence: CAISLGTSGLGAETQYF.